This entry concerns a single TCR beta chain. Its target is unknown. The V segment lost 11 bases and the J segment 2 bases; nucleotides outside the gene matches: 8. The length of the CDR3 is 13 residues. Germline CDR1 reads MNHEY; CDR2 reads SVGAGI. This sample is drawn from a study of cytomegalovirus exposure and HLA in healthy donors. The PCR ran on 60 Vbeta and 13 Jbeta primers. Some clones are missing from TCRdb's copy, which holds only in-frame ones; the method was immunoSEQ multiplex PCR. Its table lists almost 40,000 clones. Regarding the study as a whole: Highest at DRB1 and lowest at HLA-C, TCR association rates differed among HLA loci in a later analysis. Researchers counted 164 TCR beta chains as cytomegalovirus-associated.

Material: PBMCs. The TCR sequence derives from a woman in her twenties or thirties in good health and CMV-seropositive. This sequence joins TRBV6-5 and TRBJ2-5; 7 bases map to TRBD1. The DNA for the CDR3 is TGTGCCGCCAGGGGGAGCCGGCAAGAGACCCAGTACTTC. It yields the protein CAARGSRQETQYF.